Listed here are 23 T cell receptor delta chains from one sample, sequenced in a study of gamma-delta chains in newborns, infants, children. TCRdb re-processed the reads via CATT. The table has 6,500 to 8,500 delta-chain clones, about 11% seen once; the top ten hold about 7.1%. Sequencing was performed on blood. The receptor set was obtained from a child who was a newborn, infant or young child, either healthy, febrile or measles-vaccinated (not recorded which).

This chain uses TRDV2 with TRDJ1, with D possibly matching TRDD3 (5 bases). The V end was cut by 0 bases, the J end by 0 bases, with 16 bases between. The CDR3 length is 17 residues. CDR1 and CDR2 from the germline V gene are GEAIGNYY and EKD. In nucleotides, the CDR3 is TGTGCCTGTGACACCCTCGGGGGTACACCTAACACCGATAAACTCATCTTT. It specifies CACDTLGGTPNTDKLIF.

This clone turned up a few times. One junction end disagrees with the germline gene, perhaps due to a read error. The V call is TRDV2, the J call TRDJ1, with D maybe TRDD3 (5 bases). Germline V gene lookup returns CDR1 GEAIGNYY and CDR2 EKD. The length of the CDR3 is 17 residues. For the CDR3, the DNA is TGTGCCGGTGACACCGTTTGGAGAACGGGGGACACCGATAAACTCATCTTT. Translating it yields CAGDTVWRTGDTDKLIF.

This clone was counted a few times. The CDR3 reads CACDPILGSNSWDTRQMFF. The CDR3, as DNA: TGTGCCTGTGACCCTATACTGGGGTCGAACTCCTGGGACACCCGACAGATGTTTTTC. The J gene is TRDJ3, the V gene TRDV2, with TRDD3 matching 7 bases. This CDR3 spans 19 amino acids. With 3 bases clipped from V and 0 bases from J, the junction kept 10 bases outside the gene matches. Germline V gives CDR1 GEAIGNYY, CDR2 EKD.

This clone was counted between two and nine times. V is TRDV2 and J is TRDJ1, with D perhaps matching TRDD3 (5 bases). Germline CDR1 is GEAIGNYY and CDR2 is EKD. V was shortened by 0 bases and J by 0 bases, with 25 bases between the two germline ends. The CDR3 spans 20 residues. CDR3 in amino acids: CACDTVASSNPMGYTDKLIF. The DNA for the CDR3 is TGTGCCTGTGACACCGTAGCTAGTAGTAACCCGATGGGGTACACCGATAAACTCATCTTT.

In its sample, this clone was seen a few times. J is TRDJ1 and V is TRDV2, with D possibly being TRDD2 (9 bases). This CDR3 is built from 21 residues. Trimming removed 1 base at V and 8 bases at J, with 37 bases between. Germline V gene sequence: CDR1 GEAIGNYY, CDR2 EKD. This CDR3 reads CACDTIQVLPTGTGGRGKLIF. The CDR3 DNA is TGTGCCTGTGACACTATCCAGGTCCTTCCTACGGGTACTGGGGGCCGCGGGAAACTCATCTTT.

The V call is TRDV2, the J call TRDJ1, with 7 bases aligning to TRDD3. The J gene, not given by TCRdb, was assigned here from a germline match of the nucleotide sequence. The CDR3 totals 21 residues. Germline V lookup: CDR1 GEAIGNYY, CDR2 EKD. Trimming removed 0 bases from V and 0 bases from J; junction bases left unmatched: 21. CDR3 nucleotide sequence: TGTGCCTGTGACACCGGAGGGTTAGTGGTCCTTGGGGGACCTTACACCGATAAACTCATCTTT. Translating gives CACDTGGLVVLGGPYTDKLIF.

This clone was recorded a few times. Here the CDR3 reads CALGDRLFSTPDWTDKLIF. CDR3 nucleotide sequence: TGTGCTCTTGGGGATCGCTTATTTTCCACCCCTGACTGGACCGATAAACTCATCTTT. V and J are TRDV1 and TRDJ1, with D possibly TRDD3 on 5 matching bases. Trimming cost V 3 bases and J 2 bases, with 25 bases left between them. CDR3 length equals 19 residues. The germline CDR1 and CDR2 sequences are TSWWSYY and QGS.

This clone turned up a few times. Its ends do not fully match the called genes, so a read error is possible. The chain carries TRDV2 and TRDJ1, with TRDD3 identical over 10 bases. This CDR3 region has 18 residues. The germline CDR1 and CDR2 sequences are GEAIGNYY and EKD. CDR3 sequence reads: CACGTAGLGDPLARGLIF. Here the CDR3 DNA reads TGTGCCTGTGGCACCGCGGGACTGGGGGATCCCCTTGCGAGGGGACTCATCTTT.

On this clone itself: A read error may account for a junction end that differs from germline. The rearrangement links TRDV2 to TRDJ3, with TRDD3 as a possible D gene (5 bases). TCRdb is silent on the J gene; assignment here came from matching the DNA to germline. The CDR3 sequence is 19 residues long. In germline, CDR1 is GEAIGNYY, CDR2 EKD. CDR3 nucleotides: TGTGCCTATGACCTGGCGTCTGGGACAAGCTCCTGGGACACCCGAAAGATGTTTTTC. Translation: CAYDLASGTSSWDTRKMFF.

This clone is categorized as large. The sample contains more than one DNA sequence encoding this CDR3. The chain recombines TRDV2 with TRDJ1; TRDD3 matches 11 bases. Germline trimming cut 0 bases from V and 1 base from J; bases unmatched to any gene: 9. This CDR3 contains 18 residues. Per the germline V gene, CDR1 is GEAIGNYY and CDR2 is EKD. The CDR3 loop reads CACDTLDGGYDSTDKLIF. The CDR3 DNA reads as TGTGCCTGTGACACCCTTGATGGGGGATACGATTCCACCGATAAACTCATCTTT.

This chain uses TRDV2 with TRDJ3; TRDD3 aligns across 13 bases. Germline V gene sequence: CDR1 GEAIGNYY, CDR2 EKD. V lost 2 bases and J lost 0; bases outside the gene matches: 9. There are 21 residues in the CDR3. The CDR3 sequence is CACDNLLGDTGSSWDTRQMFF. In DNA form, the CDR3 reads TGTGCCTGTGACAACCTACTGGGGGATACGGGTAGCTCCTGGGACACCCGACAGATGTTTTTC.

Concerning this clone itself: The likely explanation is a read error, given a far larger clone one base away. Additional DNA sequences in this sample encode the identical CDR3. The J gene is TRDJ3, the V gene TRDV2, with 9 nucleotides matching TRDD3. CDR1 and CDR2 (germline): GEAIGNYY, EKD. The CDR3 is 18 amino acids. V lost 0 bases and J lost 2; bases outside the gene matches: 4. CDR3 DNA sequence: TGTGCCTGTGACACCGTATTGGGGGATACCTGGGACACCCGACAGATGTTTTTC. It encodes CACDTVLGDTWDTRQMFF.

J is TRDJ1 and V is TRDV2, with 7 bases that match TRDD3. The CDR3 is 14 residues long. The V gene's germline CDR1 is GEAIGNYY and CDR2 EKD. J lost 4 bases, V lost 3 bases, and 7 bases had no gene match. The CDR3 DNA follows: TGTGCCTGTGACTTACTGGGGACCGACGATAAACTCATCTTT. It yields the protein CACDLLGTDDKLIF.

The J segment was not called; the V segment is TRDV2; the D call in the table, TRDD3, was not verified against the DNA. The CDR3 runs to 18 residues. Germline V lookup: CDR1 GEAIGNYY, CDR2 EKD. CDR3 in DNA: TGTGCCTGTGAGTCTCGTAGTACTGGGGGATTCCGTTCTGATAACATCATCTTT. Translating gives CACESRSTGGFRSDNIIF.

This clone was counted only a few times. The junction departs from the called germline gene at one end, perhaps through a read error. This sample includes further DNA sequences coding for the same CDR3. The V gene is TRDV2, the J gene TRDJ1; 8 bases match TRDD3. The CDR3 consists of 14 residues. Germline V gene data show CDR1 as GEAIGNYY and CDR2 as EKD. The DNA for the CDR3 is TGTGCCTGTGACTTGCTGGGGGACACTGATAAACTCATCTTT. It encodes CACDLLGDTDKLIF.

The sample holds a few counts of this clone. The chain has TRDV2 and TRDJ1; D perhaps matches TRDD3 (5 bases). Germline CDR1 and CDR2: GEAIGNYY and EKD. The CDR3 runs to 16 residues. Deletions cut 2 bases from V and 0 bases from J, with 15 bases between. CDR3: CACDRLDVDYTDKLIF. The CDR3 nucleotides read TGTGCCTGTGACAGACTGGACGTAGATTACACCGATAAACTCATCTTT.

V and J are TRDV2 and TRDJ3, with 13 bases lining up with TRDD3. J lost 0 bases, V lost 0 bases, and 1 base had no gene match. The CDR3 runs to 19 residues. The germline CDR1 and CDR2 sequences are GEAIGNYY and EKD. CDR3 amino acids: CACDTTGGYGSWDTRQMFF. The CDR3 region has the DNA TGTGCCTGTGACACCACTGGGGGATACGGCTCCTGGGACACCCGACAGATGTTTTTC.

The chain employs TRDV2 and TRDJ3; 7 nucleotides match TRDD3. Losses at the gene ends were 2 bases for V and 0 bases for J; bases not matched to a gene: 12. The CDR3 has 20 residues. Germline V lookup: CDR1 GEAIGNYY, CDR2 EKD. CDR3 nucleotide sequence: TGTGCCTGTGACAAAGTAAAAATGGGGGAGGGCTCCTGGGACACCCGACAGATGTTTTTC. Translating it yields CACDKVKMGEGSWDTRQMFF.

In its sample, this clone is medium-sized. The genes are TRDV2 and TRDJ1; 11 positions match TRDD3. The CDR3 consists of 15 residues. Germline CDR1 and CDR2: GEAIGNYY and EKD. The junction had 9 bases not matched to a gene; V was cut back by 2 bases and J by 8 bases. The CDR3 coding sequence is TGTGCCTGTGACATACTGGGGGATAAAGTGTCGAAACTCATCTTT. Amino acid sequence: CACDILGDKVSKLIF.

This clone was seen a handful of times. The chain has TRDV2 and TRDJ3; TRDD3 aligns across 9 bases. This CDR3 is 18 amino acids long. The germline CDR1 and CDR2 sequences are GEAIGNYY and EKD. Trimming cost V 0 bases and J 2 bases; bases outside gene matches: 4. CDR3 sequence reads: CACDTVLGDAWDTRQMFF. CDR3 in DNA: TGTGCCTGTGACACCGTACTGGGGGACGCCTGGGACACCCGACAGATGTTTTTC.

Comments on this clone: A far larger clone is off by one base, so a read error is likely. In DNA, the CDR3 is TGTGCCTGTGACATACTGGGGGAAACCGATAAACTCATCTTT. It specifies CACDILGETDKLIF. The chain is built from TRDV2 and TRDJ1; 9 bases align to TRDD3. The V gene end was trimmed by 2 bases and the J gene end by 2 bases; junction bases not matched to a gene: 2. Looked up from germline, CDR1 is GEAIGNYY and CDR2 is EKD. The CDR3 spans 14 residues.

By share, this clone counts as medium-sized. V gene TRDV2 combines with J gene TRDJ1, with 13 bases matching TRDD3. The CDR3 length is 18 residues. The J segment lost 3 bases and the V segment lost 0 bases, leaving 9 bases of the junction unmatched. Germline lookup yields CDR1 GEAIGNYY and CDR2 EKD. The CDR3 sequence is CACDTVLGDTREADKLIF. As DNA, the CDR3 is TGTGCCTGTGACACCGTACTGGGGGATACGCGAGAGGCCGATAAACTCATCTTT.

The chain combines TRDV2 with TRDJ1; 11 nucleotides match TRDD3. No J gene is reported in TCRdb; it was inferred here by comparing the DNA with germline. The CDR3 has 15 residues. CDR1 and CDR2 (germline): GEAIGNYY, EKD. V was pared by 8 bases and J by 1 base, with 8 bases of the junction left unmatched. CDR3 residues: CALDALGDSTDKLIF. CDR3 nucleotide sequence: TGTGCCTTGGACGCACTGGGGGATAGCACCGATAAACTCATCTTT.